The 3 T cell receptor beta chains reported below all come from one sample, sequenced in a study of high-grade serous ovarian cancer treatment subgroups. Tumor samples were obtained before definitive surgery or chemotherapy. TCRdb's table, derived via immunoSEQ multiplex PCR, lists solely in-frame clones and lacks some. This table holds approximately 4,000 clones, around 73% found once. Material for sequencing was tumor tissue. These receptors were taken from a human donor with high-grade serous ovarian cancer.

The count of this clone is one. V is TRBV9 and J is TRBJ2-1; 9 nucleotides align to TRBD2. Trimming at V came to 4 bases and at J to 0 bases, leaving 11 bases not matched to a gene. Germline CDR1 is SGDLS and CDR2 is YYNGEE. This CDR3 has 18 amino acids. Here the CDR3 DNA reads TGTGCCAGCAGCCGTAGCGGGGGCTACCCCGGCTCCTACAATGAGCAGTTCTTC. Encoded protein: CASSRSGGYPGSYNEQFF.

The genes are TRBV5-1 and TRBJ1-6; TRBD1 matches 11 bases. V dropped 6 bases and J dropped 8; count of bases not matched to a gene: 4. The CDR3 spans 14 residues. Per germline, CDR1 SGHRS and CDR2 YFSETQ. The CDR3 protein is CASIPDRGHSPLHF. CDR3 DNA sequence: TGCGCCAGCATCCCGGACAGGGGGCATTCACCCCTCCACTTT.

V and J are TRBV7-8 and TRBJ2-5; 7 bases agree with TRBD2. V trimming: 5 bases; J trimming: 5 bases; junction bases outside the gene matches: 14. Germline CDR1 is SGHVS and CDR2 is FQNEAQ. The CDR3 length is 16 residues. In DNA, the CDR3 is TGTGCCAGCAGCCCCCGACTAGCTTTTTCTTCGGAGACCCAGTACTTC. As protein: CASSPRLAFSSETQYF.